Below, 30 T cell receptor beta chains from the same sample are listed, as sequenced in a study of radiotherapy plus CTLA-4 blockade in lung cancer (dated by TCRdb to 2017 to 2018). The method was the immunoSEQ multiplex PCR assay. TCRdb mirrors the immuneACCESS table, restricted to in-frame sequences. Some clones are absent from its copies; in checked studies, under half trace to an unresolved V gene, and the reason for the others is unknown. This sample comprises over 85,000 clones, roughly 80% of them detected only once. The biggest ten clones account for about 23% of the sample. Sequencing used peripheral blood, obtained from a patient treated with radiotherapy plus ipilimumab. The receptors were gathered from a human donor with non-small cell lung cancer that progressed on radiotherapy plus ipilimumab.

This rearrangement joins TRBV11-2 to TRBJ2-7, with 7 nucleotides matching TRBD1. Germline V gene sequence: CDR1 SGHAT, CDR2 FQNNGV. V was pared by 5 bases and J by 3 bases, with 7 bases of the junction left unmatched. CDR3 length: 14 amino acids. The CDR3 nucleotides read TGTGCCAGCAGCGCGTTAACAGGGGTCTACGAGCAGTACTTC. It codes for CASSALTGVYEQYF.

The CDR3 spells CASSYSMRTGELFF. The CDR3 DNA reads as TGTGCCAGCAGTTACTCGATGCGGACCGGGGAGCTGTTTTTT. The chain employs TRBV6-6 and TRBJ2-2; D unresolved. This CDR3 spans 14 amino acids. Trimming cost V 0 bases and J 5 bases, with 7 bases left between them. Germline CDR1 and CDR2: MNHNY and SVGAGI (reference sequence).

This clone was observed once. The CDR3 nucleotides are TGCGCCAGCAGCCAACCGACCTCCTACAATGAGCAGTTCTTC. This gives the protein CASSQPTSYNEQFF. The chain uses TRBV5-1 and TRBJ2-1; no definite D call. V was cut by 4 bases and J by 0 bases, with 8 bases left in between. Germline lookup yields CDR1 SGHRS and CDR2 YFSETQ. The CDR3 totals 14 residues.

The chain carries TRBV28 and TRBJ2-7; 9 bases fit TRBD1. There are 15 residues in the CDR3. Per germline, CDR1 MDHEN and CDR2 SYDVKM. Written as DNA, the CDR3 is TGTGCCAGCGGCCCAACCGGGACAGGGTCCTTCGAGCAGTACGTC. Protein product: CASGPTGTGSFEQYV.

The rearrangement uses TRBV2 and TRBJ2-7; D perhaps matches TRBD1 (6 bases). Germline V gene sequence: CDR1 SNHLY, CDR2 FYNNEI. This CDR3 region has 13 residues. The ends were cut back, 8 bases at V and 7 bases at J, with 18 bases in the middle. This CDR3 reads CASLGTLSEEQYF. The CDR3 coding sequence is TGTGCCAGCTTAGGGACACTCAGTGAGGAGCAGTACTTC. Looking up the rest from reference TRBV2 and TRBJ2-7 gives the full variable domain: EPEVTQTPSHQVTQMGQEVILRCVPISNHLYFYWYRQILGQKVEFLVSFYNNEISEKSEIFDDQFSVERPDGSNFTLKIRSTKLEDSAMYFCASLGTLSEEQYFGPGTRLTVT.

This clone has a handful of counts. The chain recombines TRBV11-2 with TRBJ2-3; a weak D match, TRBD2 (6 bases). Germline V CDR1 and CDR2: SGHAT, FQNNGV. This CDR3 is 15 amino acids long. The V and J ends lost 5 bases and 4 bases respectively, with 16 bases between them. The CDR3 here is CASSRRDRGSDTQYF. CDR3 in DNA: TGTGCCAGCAGCCGCCGGGATCGGGGGTCAGATACGCAGTATTTT.

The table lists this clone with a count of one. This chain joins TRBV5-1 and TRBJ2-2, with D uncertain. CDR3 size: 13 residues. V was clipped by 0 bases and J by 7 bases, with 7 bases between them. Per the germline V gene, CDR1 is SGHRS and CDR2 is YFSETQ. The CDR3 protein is CASSLADDGELFF. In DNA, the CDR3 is TGCGCCAGCAGCTTGGCCGACGACGGGGAGCTGTTTTTT.

CDR3 in amino acids: CASRREYGYTF. CDR3 coding DNA: TGTGCCAGCAGGAGGGAGTATGGCTACACCTTC. The rearrangement links TRBV2 to TRBJ1-2; D is uncertain. The CDR3 runs to 11 residues. Germline loops: CDR1 SNHLY, CDR2 FYNNEI. Trimming pared 6 bases from V and 5 bases from J, leaving 7 bases between.

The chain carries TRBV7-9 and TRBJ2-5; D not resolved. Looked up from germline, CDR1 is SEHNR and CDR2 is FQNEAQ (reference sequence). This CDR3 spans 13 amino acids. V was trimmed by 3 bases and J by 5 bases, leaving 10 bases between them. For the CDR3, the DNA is TGTGCCAGCAGCTTTCTGGGTAGGGAGACCCAGTACTTC. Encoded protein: CASSFLGRETQYF.

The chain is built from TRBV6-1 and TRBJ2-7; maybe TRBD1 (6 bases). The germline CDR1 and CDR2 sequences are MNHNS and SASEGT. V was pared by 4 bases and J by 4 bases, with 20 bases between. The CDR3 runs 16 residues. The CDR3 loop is CASSARDTPRGYEQYV. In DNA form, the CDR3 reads TGTGCCAGCAGTGCCCGGGACACCCCAAGGGGTTACGAGCAGTACGTC.

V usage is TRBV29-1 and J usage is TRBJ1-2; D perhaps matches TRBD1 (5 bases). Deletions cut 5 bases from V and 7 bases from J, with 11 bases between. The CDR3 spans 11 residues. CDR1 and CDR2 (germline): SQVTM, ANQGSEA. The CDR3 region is CSVRGGTGYTF. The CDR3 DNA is TGCAGCGTTCGGGGGGGGACTGGCTACACCTTC.

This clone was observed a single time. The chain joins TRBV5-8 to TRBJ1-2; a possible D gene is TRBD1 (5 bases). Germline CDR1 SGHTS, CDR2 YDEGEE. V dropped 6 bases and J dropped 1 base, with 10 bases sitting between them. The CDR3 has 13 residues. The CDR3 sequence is CASTSDNNYGYTF. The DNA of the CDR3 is TGTGCCAGCACCTCGGACAATAACTATGGCTACACCTTC.

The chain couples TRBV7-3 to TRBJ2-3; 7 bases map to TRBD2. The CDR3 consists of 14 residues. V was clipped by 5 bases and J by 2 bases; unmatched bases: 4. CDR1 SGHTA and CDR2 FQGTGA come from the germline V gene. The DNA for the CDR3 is TGTGCCAGCAGCCCAACTAGCGACACAGATACGCAGTATTTT. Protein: CASSPTSDTDTQYF.

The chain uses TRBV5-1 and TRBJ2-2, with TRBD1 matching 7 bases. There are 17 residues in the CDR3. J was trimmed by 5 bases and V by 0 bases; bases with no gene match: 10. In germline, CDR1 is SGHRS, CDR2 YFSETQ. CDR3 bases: TGCGCCAGCAGCTTGGATTTTACAGGGGTGCGGACCGGGGAGCTGTTTTTT. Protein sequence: CASSLDFTGVRTGELFF.

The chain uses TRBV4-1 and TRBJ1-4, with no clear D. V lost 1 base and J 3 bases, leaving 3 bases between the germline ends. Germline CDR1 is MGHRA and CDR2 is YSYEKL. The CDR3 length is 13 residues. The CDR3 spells CASSQGPNEKLFF. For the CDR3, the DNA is TGCGCCAGCAGCCAAGGTCCTAATGAAAAACTGTTTTTT.

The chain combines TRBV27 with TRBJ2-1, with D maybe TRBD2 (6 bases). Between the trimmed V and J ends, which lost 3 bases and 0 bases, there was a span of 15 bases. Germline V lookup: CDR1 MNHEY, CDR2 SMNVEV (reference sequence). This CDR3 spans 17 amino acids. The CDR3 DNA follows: TGTGCCAGCAGTTTTTTCGAGGGAGGTAGCTCCTACAATGAGCAGTTCTTC. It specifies CASSFFEGGSSYNEQFF.

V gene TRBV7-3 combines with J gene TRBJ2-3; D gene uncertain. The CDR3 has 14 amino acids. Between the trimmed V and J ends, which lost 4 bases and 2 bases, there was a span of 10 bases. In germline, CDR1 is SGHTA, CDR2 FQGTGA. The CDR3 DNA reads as TGTGCCAGCAGCTCCCGCCCCCTCACAGATACGCAGTATTTT. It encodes CASSSRPLTDTQYF.

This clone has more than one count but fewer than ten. DNA for the CDR3: TGTGCCAGCAGTCCCATAGCGGGAGGGGCAGAGACCCAGTACTTC. Protein: CASSPIAGGAETQYF. The gene calls are TRBV6-1 and TRBJ2-5, with 11 nucleotides matching TRBD2. With 5 bases clipped from V and 4 bases from J, the junction kept 6 bases outside the gene matches. From germline, CDR1 is MNHNS and CDR2 SASEGT. This CDR3 comprises 15 residues.

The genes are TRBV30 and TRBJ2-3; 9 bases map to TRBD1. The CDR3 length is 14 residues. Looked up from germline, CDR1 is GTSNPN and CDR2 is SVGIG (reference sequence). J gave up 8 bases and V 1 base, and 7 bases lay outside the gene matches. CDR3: CAWSDYRGQGTQYF. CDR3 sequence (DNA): TGTGCCTGGAGTGATTACAGGGGGCAGGGTACGCAGTATTTT.

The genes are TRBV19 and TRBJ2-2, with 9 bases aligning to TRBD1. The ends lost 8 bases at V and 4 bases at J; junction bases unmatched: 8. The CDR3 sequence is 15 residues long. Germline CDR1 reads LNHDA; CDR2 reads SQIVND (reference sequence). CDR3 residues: CASYPGQGITGELFF. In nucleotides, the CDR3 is TGTGCCAGTTACCCGGGACAGGGAATCACCGGGGAGCTGTTTTTT.

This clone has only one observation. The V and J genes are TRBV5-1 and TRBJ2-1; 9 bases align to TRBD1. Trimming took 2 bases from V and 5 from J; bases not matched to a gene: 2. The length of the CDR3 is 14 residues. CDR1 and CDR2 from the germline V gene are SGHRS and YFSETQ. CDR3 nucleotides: TGCGCCAGCAGCTTCGGGGACAGGGACAATGAGCAGTTCTTC. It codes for CASSFGDRDNEQFF.

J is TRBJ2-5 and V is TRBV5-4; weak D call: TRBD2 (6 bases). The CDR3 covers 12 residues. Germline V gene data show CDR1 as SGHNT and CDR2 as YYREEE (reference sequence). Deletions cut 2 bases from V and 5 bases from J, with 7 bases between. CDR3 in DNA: TGTGCCAGCAGCTTTCGGGAGGAGACCCAGTACTTC. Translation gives CASSFREETQYF.

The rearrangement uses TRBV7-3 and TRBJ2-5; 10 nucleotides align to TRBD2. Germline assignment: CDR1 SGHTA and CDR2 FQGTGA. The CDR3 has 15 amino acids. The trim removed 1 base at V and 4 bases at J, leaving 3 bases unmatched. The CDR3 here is CASSLIAGGGETQYF. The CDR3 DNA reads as TGTGCCAGCAGCTTAATAGCGGGAGGCGGAGAGACCCAGTACTTC.

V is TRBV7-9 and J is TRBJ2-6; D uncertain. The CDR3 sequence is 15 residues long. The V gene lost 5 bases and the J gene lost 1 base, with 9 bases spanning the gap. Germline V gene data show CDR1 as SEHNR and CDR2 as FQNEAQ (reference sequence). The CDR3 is CASSPLGSGANVLTF. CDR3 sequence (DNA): TGTGCCAGCAGCCCCCTTGGGTCTGGGGCCAACGTCCTGACTTTC.

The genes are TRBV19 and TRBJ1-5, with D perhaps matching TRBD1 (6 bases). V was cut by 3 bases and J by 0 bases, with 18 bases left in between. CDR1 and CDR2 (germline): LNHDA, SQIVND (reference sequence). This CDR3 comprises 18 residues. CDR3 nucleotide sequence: TGTGCCAGTAGTATCCGGGGGACAACGGGTTATAGCAATCAGCCCCAGCATTTT. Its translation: CASSIRGTTGYSNQPQHF.

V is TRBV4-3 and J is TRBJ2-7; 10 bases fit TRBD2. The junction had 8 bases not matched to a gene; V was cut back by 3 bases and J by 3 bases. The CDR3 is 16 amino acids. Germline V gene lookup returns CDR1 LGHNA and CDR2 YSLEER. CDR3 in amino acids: CASSHQLAGAYYEQYV. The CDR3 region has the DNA TGCGCCAGCAGCCATCAGCTAGCGGGAGCCTACTACGAGCAGTACGTC.

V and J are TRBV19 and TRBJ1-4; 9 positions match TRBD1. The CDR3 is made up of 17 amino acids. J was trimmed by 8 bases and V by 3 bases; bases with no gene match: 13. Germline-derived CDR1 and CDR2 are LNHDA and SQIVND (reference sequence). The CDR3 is CASSIRGTGNSAEKLFF. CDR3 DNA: TGTGCCAGTAGTATTCGGGGGACAGGGAATTCGGCGGAAAAACTGTTTTTT. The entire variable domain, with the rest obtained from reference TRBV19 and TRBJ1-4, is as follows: DGGITQSPKYLFRKEGQNVTLSCEQNLNHDAMYWYRQDPGQGLRLIYYSQIVNDFQKGDIAEGYSVSREKKESFPLTVTSAQKNPTAFYLCASSIRGTGNSAEKLFFGSGTQLSVL.

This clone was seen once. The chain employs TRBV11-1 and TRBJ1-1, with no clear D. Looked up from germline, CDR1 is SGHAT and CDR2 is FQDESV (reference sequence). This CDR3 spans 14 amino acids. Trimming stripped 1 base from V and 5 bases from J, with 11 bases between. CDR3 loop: CASSLGHGGTEAFF. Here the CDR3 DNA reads TGTGCCAGCAGCTTAGGACACGGCGGAACTGAAGCTTTCTTT.

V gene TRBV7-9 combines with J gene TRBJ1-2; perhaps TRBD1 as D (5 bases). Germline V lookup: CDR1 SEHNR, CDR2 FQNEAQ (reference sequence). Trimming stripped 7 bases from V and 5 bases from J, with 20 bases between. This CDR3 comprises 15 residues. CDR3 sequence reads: CASIKSSDSGYGYTF. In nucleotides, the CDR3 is TGTGCCAGCATCAAATCCAGCGACAGTGGGTATGGCTACACCTTC.

For the CDR3, the DNA is TGTGCCAGCAGCCGGGACAGGGTGTTTGTAAACACTGAAGCTTTCTTT. Encoded protein: CASSRDRVFVNTEAFF. The chain employs TRBV7-2 and TRBJ1-1; the match to TRBD1 covers 9 bases. This CDR3 comprises 16 residues. Germline V lookup: CDR1 SGHTA, CDR2 FQGNSA. V trimming: 5 bases; J trimming: 2 bases; junction bases outside the gene matches: 9.